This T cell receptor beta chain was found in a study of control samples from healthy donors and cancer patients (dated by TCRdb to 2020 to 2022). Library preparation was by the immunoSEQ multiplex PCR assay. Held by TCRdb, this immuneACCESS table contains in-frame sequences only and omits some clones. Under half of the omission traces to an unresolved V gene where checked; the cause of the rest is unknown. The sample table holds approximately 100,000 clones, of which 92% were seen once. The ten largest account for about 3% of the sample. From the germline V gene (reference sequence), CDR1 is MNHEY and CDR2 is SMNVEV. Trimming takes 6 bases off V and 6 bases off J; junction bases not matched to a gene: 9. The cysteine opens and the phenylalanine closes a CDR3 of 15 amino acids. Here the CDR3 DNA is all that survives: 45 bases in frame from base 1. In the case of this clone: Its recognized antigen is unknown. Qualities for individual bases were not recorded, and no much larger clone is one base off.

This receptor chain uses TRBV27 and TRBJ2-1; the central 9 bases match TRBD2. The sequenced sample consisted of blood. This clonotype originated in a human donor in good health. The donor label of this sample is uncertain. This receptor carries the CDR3 CASRGAGGPGNEQFF. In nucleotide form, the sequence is TGTGCCAGCAGGGGGGCGGGGGGGCCAGGCAATGAGCAGTTCTTC.